The entry below gives a single T cell receptor beta chain sequence along with its context. What it binds is not known. The sample comes from a study of cytomegalovirus exposure and HLA in healthy donors. Findings of the study overall: Productive rates of about 90% or about 30% were seen for most TCR beta V segments in an earlier analysis. Several of the most significant clusters appeared linked to common viral pathogens, based on a later analysis.

With 4 bases clipped from V and 4 bases from J, the junction kept 3 bases outside the gene matches. The CDR3 extends over 13 amino acids. Looked up from germline, CDR1 is SGHKS and CDR2 is YYEKEE (reference sequence). The PCR contained 60 Vbeta and 13 Jbeta primers. Assay used: immunoSEQ multiplex PCR; TCRdb lists only in-frame clones, some missing. The data contain approximately 240,000 clones, 85% to 90% of them singletons. This clonotype originated in a woman between 18 and 30 years old in good health and CMV-seronegative. The sequencing input was PBMCs. The chain links TRBV5-5 to TRBJ1-1, with TRBD1 identical over 8 bases. In DNA, the CDR3 is TGTGCCAGCAGCACAGACAGGGGCACTGAAGCTTTCTTT. It specifies CASSTDRGTEAFF.